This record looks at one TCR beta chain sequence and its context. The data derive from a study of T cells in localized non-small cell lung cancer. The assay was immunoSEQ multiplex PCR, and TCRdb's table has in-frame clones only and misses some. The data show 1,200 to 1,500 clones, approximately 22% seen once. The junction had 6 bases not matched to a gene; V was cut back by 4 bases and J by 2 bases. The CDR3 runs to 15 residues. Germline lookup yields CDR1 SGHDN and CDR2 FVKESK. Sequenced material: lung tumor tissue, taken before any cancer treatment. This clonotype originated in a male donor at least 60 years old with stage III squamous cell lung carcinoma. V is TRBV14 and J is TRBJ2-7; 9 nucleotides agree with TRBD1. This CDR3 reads CASSPSGTGTYEQYF. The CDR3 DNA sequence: TGTGCCAGCAGCCCATCCGGGACAGGGACCTACGAGCAGTACTTC.